This T cell receptor beta chain was sequenced for a study of human T cells and chemical hapten exposure. As processed by the authors: From 23,224 to 690,600 TCRs were found per sample, with a median of approximately 92,000. MiXCR, applied by TCRdb to the RACE reads, yields one record per CDR3 protein. It is TCRdb's table, rather than the study itself, that gives the V and J calls and clone size. The sample holds around 180,000 distinct CDR3 sequences, 25% to 35% seen once. Time point meaning: pre-sensitization, week 0. Treatment reported: therapeutic diphenylcyclopropenone sensitization with weekly scalp DPC. People who gave samples had alopecia, were 18 to 70 years old, and were suitable for DPC. The specimen was whole blood, collected in connection with sensitization to the hapten diphenylcyclopropenone (DPC). The sequence was obtained from a woman aged 25 to 45 with alopecia areata. Some clones in this sample may be carry-over from other donors' samples.

The CDR3 DNA follows: TGCAGCGTCCCCGACAGGATGGGAGATACGCAGTATTTT. This sequence encodes CSVPDRMGDTQYF. The rearrangement links TRBV29-1 to TRBJ2-3, with D possibly matching TRBD1 (6 bases). The CDR3 totals 13 residues. Per the germline V gene, CDR1 is SQVTM and CDR2 is ANQGSEA. The V end was cut by 6 bases, the J end by 5 bases, with 15 bases between.